Presented here are 3 T cell receptor beta chains from one specimen sequenced in a study of graft-versus-host responses after intestinal transplantation. TCRdb's table, derived via immunoSEQ multiplex PCR, lists solely in-frame clones and lacks some. Here the sample spans nearly 95,000 clones, more than 85% being singletons. What these receptors recognize is not known. Sequencing used unstimulated CD8+ T cells sorted from spleen or lymph node cells, obtained before intestinal transplant. The receptors originated from a human donor who received an intestinal transplant.

In this sample, this clone turned up once. V and J are TRBV19 and TRBJ2-3, with 10 positions matching TRBD2. This CDR3 comprises 18 residues. After removal of 3 bases from V and 2 bases from J, the junction contained 11 bases not matched to a gene. The germline V gene has CDR1 LNHDA and CDR2 SQIVND (reference sequence). The chain's CDR3 is CASSMSPKLAGFTDTQYF. CDR3 sequence (DNA): TGTGCCAGTAGTATGAGTCCGAAACTAGCGGGGTTCACAGATACGCAGTATTTT.

The rearrangement links TRBV4-3 to TRBJ2-7; the match to TRBD2 covers 11 bases. V shed 0 bases, J shed 7 bases, and the junction held 8 bases outside the gene matches. This CDR3 spans 16 amino acids. Germline CDR1 reads LGHNA; CDR2 reads YSLEER. The CDR3, as DNA: TGCGCCAGCAGCCAAGAGACTAGCGGGGTCCAAGGGGAGCAGTACTTC. Translation gives CASSQETSGVQGEQYF.

The J gene is TRBJ1-1, the V gene TRBV6-5; 7 bases line up with TRBD1. Per germline, CDR1 MNHEY and CDR2 SVGAGI. CDR3 length: 14 amino acids. The J segment lost 4 bases and the V segment lost 2 bases, leaving 4 bases of the junction unmatched. The CDR3 DNA reads as TGTGCCAGCAGTTACGCCGCAGGGGGCACTGAAGCTTTCTTT. Translated, it gives CASSYAAGGTEAFF.